The sequence of this T cell receptor beta chain was determined in a study of blood T cell repertoires in COVID-19. Germline-derived CDR1 and CDR2 are SQVTM and ANQGSEA. Trimming removed 6 bases from V and 9 bases from J; junction bases left unmatched: 12. CDR3 size: 14 residues. The protocol was immunoSEQ multiplex PCR, while the TCRdb copy is restricted to in-frame clones and leaves out a portion. The repertoire holds fewer than 50,000 clones, with roughly four fifths as singletons. Sequencing was done on a sample of peripheral blood. The source of this sequence is a human donor in a cohort sampled during active COVID-19. The V and J genes are TRBV29-1 and TRBJ2-5; 11 bases agree with TRBD2. CDR3 amino acids: CSVLHSGRARAQYF. The CDR3 DNA reads as TGCAGCGTCCTACATAGCGGGAGGGCCAGAGCCCAGTACTTC. Together with reference TRBV29-1 and TRBJ2-5, the CDR3 gives the full variable domain: SAVISQKPSRDICQRGTSLTIQCQVDSQVTMMFWYRQQPGQSLTLIATANQGSEATYESGFVIDKFPISRPNLTFSTLTVSNMSPEDSSIYLCSVLHSGRARAQYFGPGTRLLVL.